This TCR beta chain was observed in a study of T cell responses to AZD1222 COVID-19 vaccine. This clone was seen only once. Its antigen is undetermined. TCRdb keeps only in-frame clones here, not all; method: immunoSEQ multiplex PCR. Among around 60,000 clones listed, around nine tenths were seen once. The germline V gene has CDR1 SGHTA and CDR2 FQGTGA. Between the trimmed V and J ends, which lost 4 bases and 4 bases, there was a span of 13 bases. The CDR3 has 15 residues. Points from the study as a whole: The sample set comprised mostly white British donors with more females, and clonal diversity was possibly underestimated. Elevations in Spike-specific TCR breadth and depth followed administration of two AZD1222 doses. The study reported that nearly half of spike-specific TCRs target unmutated variant regions. Vaccine-associated CD4 TCRs spanned spike, dominant at 160-218 and 743-854.

This specimen was peripheral blood, taken on day 0 of AZD1222 vaccination. This receptor was taken from an adult in good health. The rearrangement joins TRBV7-3 to TRBJ2-2; D not resolved. CDR3 nucleotides: TGTGCCAGCAGCTCGACGGTCGCGAGCACCGGGGAGCTGTTTTTT. Amino acids: CASSSTVASTGELFF.